A selection of T cell receptor beta chains follows, all from one sample in a study of cytomegalovirus exposure and HLA in healthy donors. Generated by immunoSEQ multiplex PCR, the TCRdb table keeps only in-frame clones and is missing some. The sample yields about 150,000 clones, less than 85% seen once. Material for sequencing was PBMCs. Every receptor here comes from a man aged 40-50 years in good health and CMV-seronegative. Each CDR3 is given with its conserved first and last residue. The D gene is left open where the match is weak. The size entry is marked missing in some rows and otherwise reads once, few, many or a size class.

j_call,d_call,v_call,clone_size,cdr3_nt,cdr3_aa
TRBJ2-7,TRBD2,TRBV7-9,.,TGTGCCACCGACCCGATGGGACTAGCGGGAGCTGCCTACGAGCAGTACTTC,CATDPMGLAGAAYEQYF
TRBJ2-4,TRBD1,TRBV5-1,.,TGCGCCAGCAGCTTGGTAGGGACAGGCCTCGGGAACATTCAGTACTTC,CASSLVGTGLGNIQYF
TRBJ2-7,.,TRBV5-8,medium-sized,TGTGCCAGCAGCTTGTCTAGCGCGTCCTACGAGCAGTACTTC,CASSLSSASYEQYF
TRBJ1-1,.,TRBV11-2,.,TGTGCCAGCAGCTTCGACACTGAAGCTTTCTTT,CASSFDTEAFF
TRBJ2-7,.,TRBV10-1,.,TGCGCCAGCGCCCAAGGAGGGGGGGATCCCTACGAGCAGTACTTC,CASAQGGGDPYEQYF
TRBJ1-4,.,TRBV7-2,once,TGTGCCAGCAGCTTATACTATAATGAAAAACTGTTTTTT,CASSLYYNEKLFF
TRBJ2-7,TRBD1,TRBV27,.,TGTGCCAGCAGTTTACGACAGGGCTACTACGAGCAGTACTTC,CASSLRQGYYEQYF
TRBJ1-4,.,TRBV5-6,.,TGTGCCAGCAGCTTTTCTCCGGAGGCGACTAATGAAAAACTGTTTTTT,CASSFSPEATNEKLFF
TRBJ1-5,TRBD1,TRBV6-5,.,TGTGCCAGCAGTCAAGGGGGCCTGGGCAATCAGCCCCAGCATTTT,CASSQGGLGNQPQHF
TRBJ2-3,TRBD1,TRBV28,few,TGTGCCAGCAGTTTACGACAGGGGCCCACAGATACGCAGTATTTT,CASSLRQGPTDTQYF
TRBJ2-1,TRBD2,TRBV10-2,.,TGCGCCAGCAGTGAGTCTCTAGCGGGCCGCAATGAGCAGTTCTTC,CASSESLAGRNEQFF
TRBJ2-2,.,TRBV11-2,.,TGTGCCAGCAGCCCAGGGTGGATTGGAGTGAAAGGGGAGCTGTTTTTT,CASSPGWIGVKGELFF
TRBJ2-7,.,TRBV6-6,few,TGTGCCAGCAGTTACTCGCCTCGAGGTTGGGAGCAGTACTTC,CASSYSPRGWEQYF
TRBJ2-3,.,TRBV7-9,.,TGTGCCAGCAGCTTCCCTAAAGCGGGTACGTCCTTAGGCCCAGATACGCAGTATTTT,CASSFPKAGTSLGPDTQYF
TRBJ2-7,TRBD2,TRBV11-2,.,TGTGCCAGCAGCTTAGAGGTAGCGGGGCCCTACGAGCAGTACTTC,CASSLEVAGPYEQYF
TRBJ1-5,.,TRBV12-2,.,TGTGCAAGTCGCTGGACTCGGGACAGGGGGAATCAGCCCCAGCATTTT,CASRWTRDRGNQPQHF
TRBJ1-4,.,TRBV5-1,.,TGCGCCAGCAGCTTGGGCGGGGGCGCAGATGAAAAACTGTTTTTT,CASSLGGGADEKLFF
TRBJ2-7,TRBD1,TRBV5-5,once,TGTGCCAGCAGCGACCCGACAGGGAAGGGTCGAGACGAGCAGTACTTC,CASSDPTGKGRDEQYF
TRBJ1-4,.,TRBV21-1,.,TGTGCCAGCAGCTCCCACAGGGGAGCTAATGAAAAACTGTTTTTT,CASSSHRGANEKLFF
TRBJ1-2,.,TRBV30,.,TGTGCCTGGGGGACTTACAGCTATGGCTACACCTTC,CAWGTYSYGYTF
TRBJ2-7,TRBD2,TRBV19,.,TGTGCCAGTAGTATAGGGGAGGGCTACGAGCAGTACTTC,CASSIGEGYEQYF
TRBJ1-1,.,TRBV4-1,.,TGCGCCAGCCAGCATGAGGCAGGGCGACAAGCTTTCTTT,CASQHEAGRQAFF
TRBJ2-1,.,TRBV5-1,.,TGCGCCAGCAGCCTTAGCAGGGGCTACAATGAGCAGTTCTTC,CASSLSRGYNEQFF
TRBJ2-7,.,TRBV28,.,TGTGCCAGCAGTTCATCAGGGTTCCTCTACGAGCAGTACTTC,CASSSSGFLYEQYF
TRBJ2-5,TRBD1,TRBV19,.,TGTGCCAGTAGTCGGACAGGTAGTAGTTCAGAGCAGTACTTC,CASSRTGSSSEQYF
TRBJ2-1,TRBD2,TRBV27,few,TGTGCCAGCACTCGCGGGAGCTCCTACAATGAGCAGTTCTTC,CASTRGSSYNEQFF
TRBJ2-3,TRBD1,TRBV7-9,.,TGTTCCAGCAGCTCCGGACAGGGTGTGCCGGATACGCAGTATTTT,CSSSSGQGVPDTQYF
TRBJ2-7,.,TRBV2,.,TGTGCCAGCAGTAATGAGGACTACGAGCAGTACTTC,CASSNEDYEQYF
TRBJ2-3,TRBD2,TRBV5-4,.,TGTGCCAGCAGCTTGGCCGGGACTAGCGGGAGTAGCACAGATACGCAGTATTTT,CASSLAGTSGSSTDTQYF
TRBJ2-3,TRBD1,TRBV15,.,TGTGCCACCAGCAGCCCCAGGGGGACAGGGGGCGCGGGGGCAGATACGCAGTATTTT,CATSSPRGTGGAGADTQYF
TRBJ2-1,TRBD2,TRBV4-1,.,TGCGCCAGCAGCCAAGCGGGACTAGCGGGAGGTGAGCAGTTCTTC,CASSQAGLAGGEQFF
TRBJ2-2,.,TRBV2,many,TGTGCCAGCAGTCCCGGGGTTAGAGCGGCTGCGAACACCGGGGAGCTGTTTTTT,CASSPGVRAAANTGELFF
TRBJ2-7,TRBD2,TRBV27,few,TGTGCCAGCAGTTCTGTAGGGACTAGCAGGTACGAGCAGTACTTC,CASSSVGTSRYEQYF
TRBJ2-1,.,TRBV4-1,.,TGCGCCAGCAGCCATAACGAGTGGCGGAACAATGAGCAGTTCTTC,CASSHNEWRNNEQFF
TRBJ2-4,.,TRBV28,.,TGTGCCAGCTTAGAAGAGGGCAAAAACATTCAGTACTTC,CASLEEGKNIQYF
TRBJ1-1,.,TRBV27,once,TGTGCCAGCCGGGGGGTGGGGCGCCAAGGTTTTCGAGTGGGGCCCACTGAAGCTTTCTTT,CASRGVGRQGFRVGPTEAFF
TRBJ1-2,TRBD1,TRBV7-9,.,TGTGCCAGCAGTTTACCACAGGGGAACTATGGCTACACCTTC,CASSLPQGNYGYTF
TRBJ1-2,.,TRBV5-1,few,TGCGCCAGCAGCTTGTCGACAGGAGAAAGGGGTTATGGCTACACCTTC,CASSLSTGERGYGYTF
TRBJ2-3,TRBD1,TRBV29-1,.,TGCAGCGTGTCCCGGACAGGTAGGGGCACAGATACGCAGTATTTT,CSVSRTGRGTDTQYF
TRBJ2-7,TRBD1,TRBV28,.,TGTGCCAGCAGTACAGGGGGCAACGAGCAGTACTTC,CASSTGGNEQYF
TRBJ1-2,.,TRBV30,.,TGTGCCTGGAGCCCCGGGACTAACTATGGCTACACCTTC,CAWSPGTNYGYTF
TRBJ1-6,.,TRBV19,.,TGTGCCAGTAGTATAGACACTACAGGGAATAATTCACCCCTCCACTTT,CASSIDTTGNNSPLHF